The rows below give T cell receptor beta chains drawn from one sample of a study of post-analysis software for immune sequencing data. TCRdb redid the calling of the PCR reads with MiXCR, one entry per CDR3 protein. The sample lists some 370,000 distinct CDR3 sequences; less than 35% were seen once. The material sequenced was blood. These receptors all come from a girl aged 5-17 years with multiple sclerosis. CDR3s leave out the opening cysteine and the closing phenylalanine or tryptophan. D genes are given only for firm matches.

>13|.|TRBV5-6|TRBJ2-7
ASSLEATSSYEQY
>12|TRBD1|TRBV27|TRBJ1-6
ASSPGRGRSPLH
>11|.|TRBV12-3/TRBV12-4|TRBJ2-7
ASSATVPYEQY
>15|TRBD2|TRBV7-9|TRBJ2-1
ASSLLAGGGTYNEQF
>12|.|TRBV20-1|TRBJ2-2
SARRGGLTGELF
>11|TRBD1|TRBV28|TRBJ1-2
ASSVTGGGDYT
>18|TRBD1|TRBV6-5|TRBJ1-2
ASSYSIVGTGGPLNYGYT
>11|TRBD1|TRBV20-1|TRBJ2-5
SASLDRGNVQY
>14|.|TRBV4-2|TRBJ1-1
ASSQDTGTLNTEAF
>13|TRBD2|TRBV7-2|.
AISEGTSGYYEQY
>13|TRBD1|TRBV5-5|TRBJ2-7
ASSLGGQGAREQY